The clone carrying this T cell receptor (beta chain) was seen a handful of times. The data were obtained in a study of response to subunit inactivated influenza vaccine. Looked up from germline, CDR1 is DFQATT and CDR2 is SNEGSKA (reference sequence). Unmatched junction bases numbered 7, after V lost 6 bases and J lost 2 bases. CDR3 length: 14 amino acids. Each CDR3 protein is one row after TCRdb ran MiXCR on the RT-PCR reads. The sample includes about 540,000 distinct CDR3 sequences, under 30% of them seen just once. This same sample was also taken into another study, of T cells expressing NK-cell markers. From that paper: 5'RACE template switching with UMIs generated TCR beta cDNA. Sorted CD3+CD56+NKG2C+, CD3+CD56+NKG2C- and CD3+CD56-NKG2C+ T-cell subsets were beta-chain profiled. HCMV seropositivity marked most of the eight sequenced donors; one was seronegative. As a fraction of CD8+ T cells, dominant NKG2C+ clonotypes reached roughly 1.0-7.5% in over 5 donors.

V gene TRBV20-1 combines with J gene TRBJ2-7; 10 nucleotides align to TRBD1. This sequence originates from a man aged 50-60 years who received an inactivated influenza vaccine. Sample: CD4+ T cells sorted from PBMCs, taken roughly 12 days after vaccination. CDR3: CSAQGQGPPYEQYF. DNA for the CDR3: TGCAGTGCCCAGGGACAGGGGCCCCCCTACGAGCAGTACTTC.